This T cell receptor beta chain derives from a study of T cell responses to AZD1222 COVID-19 vaccine. Study overall: The analysis combined second doses at about 4 or about 12 weeks. Study conclusions and caveats: Donors, mostly white British, included more females; clonal diversity was possibly underestimated.

The CDR3 contains 15 residues. V lost 5 bases and J lost 0, with 13 bases in between. Germline V CDR1 and CDR2: SEHNR, FQNEAQ (reference sequence). Details on this clone: Antigen unknown.

Measured with immunoSEQ multiplex PCR; TCRdb has only the in-frame clones, and not every one. The table includes approximately 120,000 clones, around 92% detected once. The material was peripheral blood, obtained on day 0 of AZD1222 vaccination. The source is an adult in good health. V gene TRBV7-9 combines with J gene TRBJ1-1; no reliable D call. In DNA form, the CDR3 reads TGTGCCAGCAGCCCCTCCGTGAATATGAACACTGAAGCTTTCTTT. This translates into CASSPSVNMNTEAFF.